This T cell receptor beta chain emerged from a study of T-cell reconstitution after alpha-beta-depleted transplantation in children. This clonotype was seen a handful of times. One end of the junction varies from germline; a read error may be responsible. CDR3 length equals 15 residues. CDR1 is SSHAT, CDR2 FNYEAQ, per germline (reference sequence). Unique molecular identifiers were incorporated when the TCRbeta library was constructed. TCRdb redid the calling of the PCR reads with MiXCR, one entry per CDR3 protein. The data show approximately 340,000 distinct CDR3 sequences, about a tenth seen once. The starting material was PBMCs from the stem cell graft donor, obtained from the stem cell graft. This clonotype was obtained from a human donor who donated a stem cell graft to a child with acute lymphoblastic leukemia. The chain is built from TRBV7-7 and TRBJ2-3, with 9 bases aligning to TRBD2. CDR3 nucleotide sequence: TGTGCTAGCAGCTTCGCAGCGGGAGGTATCGATACGCAGTATTTT. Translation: CASSFAAGGIDTQYF.